This T cell receptor beta chain was identified during a study of blood T cells in healthy people across ages. Overall study results and limits: It was not possible, with unsorted PBMCs, to conclusively compare naive and antigen-experienced cells.

A word on this clonotype: Its target is not known.

PCR was performed a second time for 7 to 11 cycles using a sample-barcoded 5' primer and a J-beta primer mix. TCRdb independently ran MiXCR on the 5' RACE reads; one entry per CDR3 protein. The sample lists about 640,000 distinct CDR3 sequences, 45% to 65% seen once, with 30% to 45% in the top ten. The CDR3 sequence is 16 residues long. Germline lookup yields CDR1 DFQATT and CDR2 SNEGSKA (reference sequence). V was clipped by 5 bases and J by 3 bases, with 20 bases between them. V is TRBV20-1 and J is TRBJ1-5, with unresolved D. Sequenced sample: blood. This sequence originates from a man aged 60 to 75 in good health. The CDR3 here is CSARPSPAAYNQPQHF. DNA of the CDR3: TGCAGTGCTCGCCCCTCGCCGGCCGCGTACAATCAGCCCCAGCATTTT.